This T cell receptor beta chain was identified in a study of kidney transplant recipient with SARS-CoV-2 infection. Trimming at V came to 4 bases and at J to 0 bases, leaving 10 bases not matched to a gene. The CDR3 length is 17 residues. Per the germline V gene, CDR1 is MDHEN and CDR2 is SYDVKM. TCRdb fed the reads into MiXCR, producing one record per CDR3 protein. This sample has roughly 230,000 distinct CDR3 sequences, with 29% found just once. The rearrangement links TRBV28 to TRBJ2-3, with 7 bases identical to TRBD2. This receptor was identified in a male patient aged 30 to 39 who had COVID-19 and was a kidney transplant recipient. Certain T cells may be donor cells from the graft. This specimen was a blood sample, taken at baseline and on day 111 from a kidney transplant recipient. The CDR3 DNA sequence: TGTGCCAGCAGTTCCCCCGCTAGCGGAAAGAGCACAGATACGCAGTATTTT. Translated, it gives CASSSPASGKSTDTQYF.